This T cell receptor (beta chain) was recovered during a study of cytomegalovirus exposure and HLA in healthy donors. The study's findings and limits: An observed cluster of highly shared sequence variants was recorded as a likely sequencing artifact. Later work showed greater clonal expansion in HLA-associated TCR beta chains than in equally common others. The later analysis indicated that the majority of CMV-associated TCR beta chains appeared HLA-restricted.

As regards this clone: As yet, its antigen is unknown.

The PCR employed 60 Vbeta primers together with 13 Jbeta primers. The repertoire was sequenced with immunoSEQ multiplex PCR; TCRdb's copy has only in-frame clones and lacks some. The specimen's table records some 67,000 clones. The V gene's germline CDR1 is SQVTM and CDR2 ANQGSEA. V lost 6 bases, J lost 6 bases, and 9 bases stayed unmatched. The CDR3 totals 14 residues. The chain combines TRBV29-1 with TRBJ2-7, with 12 bases identical to TRBD2. The sample comprised PBMCs. This clonotype was sampled from a woman aged 25 to 39 in good health and CMV-seronegative. This CDR3 reads CSVVQTSGSTEQYF. The CDR3, as DNA: TGCAGCGTAGTACAGACTAGCGGGAGTACCGAGCAGTACTTC.